Given below is one TCR beta chain in context. This entry belongs to a study of control samples from healthy donors and cancer patients. Using immunoSEQ multiplex PCR, the repertoire was profiled, and TCRdb retains in-frame clones only, with some absent. This sample yields 70,000 to 80,000 clones, of which around 86% are seen a single time; around a tenth belongs to the top ten. With 2 bases clipped from V and 7 bases from J, the junction kept 10 bases outside the gene matches. The germline V gene has CDR1 SGDLS and CDR2 YYNGEE. This CDR3 region has 16 residues. The TCR was taken from a woman aged 45-65 years with colorectal cancer. Sequenced: PBMCs. V and J are TRBV9 and TRBJ2-1; 9 bases are a match to TRBD1. CDR3 nucleotides: TGTGCCAGCAGCGTTGCCCCACAGGGGGCCTGGAATGAGCAGTTCTTC. Protein product: CASSVAPQGAWNEQFF. The variable domain in full, completed from reference TRBV9 and TRBJ2-1, reads DSGVTQTPKHLITATGQRVTLRCSPRSGDLSVYWYQQSLDQGLQFLIQYYNGEERAKGNILERFSAQQFPDLHSELNLSSLELGDSALYFCASSVAPQGAWNEQFFGPGTRLTVL.